The TCR beta chain described here comes from a study of T cells in Graves' hyperthyroidism and ophthalmopathy. Study-wide findings and caveats: Ophthalmopathy was identified by the model a median roughly six months ahead of onset. Most expanded thyroid clonotypes above 0.001 recurred in blood.

Details on this clonotype: The antigen remains undetermined.

V was clipped by 4 bases and J by 2 bases; unmatched bases: 15. The CDR3 covers 18 residues. Germline lookup yields CDR1 DFQATT and CDR2 SNEGSKA (reference sequence). TCR beta CDR3 region amplification was performed from RNA transcripts. Primed by the HTBI set, a first-round RT-PCR was run on the TCR CDR3. Via MiXCR, TCRdb re-called the multiplex PCR reads, giving one row per CDR3 protein. The sample has about 360,000 distinct CDR3 sequences, just under 25% seen once. The sample taken for sequencing was blood. The TCR was taken from a man aged 45 to 65 with Graves' hyperthyroidism. The V call is TRBV20-1, the J call TRBJ2-7, with TRBD2 matching over 12 bases. The chain's CDR3 is CSAILAGGMMSGTYEQYF. The CDR3, as DNA: TGCAGTGCTATTCTAGCGGGAGGGATGATGAGTGGGACCTACGAGCAGTACTTC.